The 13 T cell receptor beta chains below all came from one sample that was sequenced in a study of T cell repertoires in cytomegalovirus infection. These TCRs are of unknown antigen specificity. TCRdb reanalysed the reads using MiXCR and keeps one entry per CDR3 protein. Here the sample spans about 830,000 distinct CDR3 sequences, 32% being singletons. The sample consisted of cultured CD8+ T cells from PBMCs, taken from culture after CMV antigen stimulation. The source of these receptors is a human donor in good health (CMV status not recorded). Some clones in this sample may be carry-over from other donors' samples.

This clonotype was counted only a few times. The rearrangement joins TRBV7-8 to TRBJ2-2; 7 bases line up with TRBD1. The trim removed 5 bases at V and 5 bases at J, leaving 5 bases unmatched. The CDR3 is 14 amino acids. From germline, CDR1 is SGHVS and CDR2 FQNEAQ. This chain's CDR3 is CASSEGQKTGELFF. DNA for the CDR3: TGTGCCAGCAGCGAGGGACAGAAGACCGGGGAGCTGTTTTTT.

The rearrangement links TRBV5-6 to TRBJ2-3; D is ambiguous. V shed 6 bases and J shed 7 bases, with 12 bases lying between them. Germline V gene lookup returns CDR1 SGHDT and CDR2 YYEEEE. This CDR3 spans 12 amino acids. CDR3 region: CASTTVGNTQYF. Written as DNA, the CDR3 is TGTGCCAGCACCACGGTCGGAAATACGCAGTATTTT.

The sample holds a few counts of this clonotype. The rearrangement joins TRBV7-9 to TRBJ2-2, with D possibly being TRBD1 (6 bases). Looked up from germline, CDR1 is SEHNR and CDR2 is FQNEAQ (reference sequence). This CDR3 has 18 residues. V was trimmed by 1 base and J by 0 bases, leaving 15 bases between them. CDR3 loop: CASSLGYREPSNTGELFF. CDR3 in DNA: TGTGCCAGCAGCTTAGGGTACAGGGAGCCCTCGAACACCGGGGAGCTGTTTTTT.

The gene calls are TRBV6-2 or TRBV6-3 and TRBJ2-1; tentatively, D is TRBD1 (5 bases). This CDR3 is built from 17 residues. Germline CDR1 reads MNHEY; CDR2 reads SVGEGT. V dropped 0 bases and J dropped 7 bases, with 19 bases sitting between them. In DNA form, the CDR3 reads TGTGCCAGCAGTTACTCGAGTAGAAGGGGCGCGCAAAATGAGCAGTTCTTC. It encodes CASSYSSRRGAQNEQFF.

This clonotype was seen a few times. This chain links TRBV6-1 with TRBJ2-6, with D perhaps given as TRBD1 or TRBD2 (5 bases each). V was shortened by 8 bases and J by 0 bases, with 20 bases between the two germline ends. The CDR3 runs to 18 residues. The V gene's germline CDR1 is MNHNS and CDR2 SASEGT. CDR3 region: CASYQPRDGSSGANVLTF. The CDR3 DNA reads TGTGCCAGCTACCAACCCCGGGACGGAAGCTCTGGGGCCAACGTCCTGACTTTC.

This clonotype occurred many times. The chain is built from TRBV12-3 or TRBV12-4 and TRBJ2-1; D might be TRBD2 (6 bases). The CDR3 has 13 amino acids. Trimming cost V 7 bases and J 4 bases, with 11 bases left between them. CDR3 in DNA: TGTGCCAGCACCTTGGGGAGGTACAATGAGCAGTTCTTC. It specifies CASTLGRYNEQFF.

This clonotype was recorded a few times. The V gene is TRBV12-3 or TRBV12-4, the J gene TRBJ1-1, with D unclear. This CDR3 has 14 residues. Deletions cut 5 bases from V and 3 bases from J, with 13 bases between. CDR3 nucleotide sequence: TGTGCCAGCAGTAGTTTATCAGACGACACTGAAGCTTTCTTT. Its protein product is CASSSLSDDTEAFF.

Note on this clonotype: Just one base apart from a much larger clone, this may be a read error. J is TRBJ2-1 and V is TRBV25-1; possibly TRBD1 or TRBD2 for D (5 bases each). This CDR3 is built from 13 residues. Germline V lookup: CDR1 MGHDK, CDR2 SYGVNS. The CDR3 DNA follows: TGTGCCGGCAGTGAATTGAGGGGTAATGAGCAGTTCTTC. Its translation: CAGSELRGNEQFF.

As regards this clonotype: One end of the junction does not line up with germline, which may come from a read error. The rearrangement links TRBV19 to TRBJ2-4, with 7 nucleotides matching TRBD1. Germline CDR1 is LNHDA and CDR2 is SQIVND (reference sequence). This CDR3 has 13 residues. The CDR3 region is CDSSIRGGDIQYF. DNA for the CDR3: TGTGACAGTAGTATTAGAGGGGGCGACATTCAGTACTTC.

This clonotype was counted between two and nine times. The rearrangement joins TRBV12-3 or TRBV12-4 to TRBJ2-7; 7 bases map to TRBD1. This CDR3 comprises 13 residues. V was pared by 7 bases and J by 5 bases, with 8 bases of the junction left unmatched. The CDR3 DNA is TGTGCCAGCACTGAGACAGGGTTCGACGAGCAGTACTTC. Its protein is CASTETGFDEQYF.

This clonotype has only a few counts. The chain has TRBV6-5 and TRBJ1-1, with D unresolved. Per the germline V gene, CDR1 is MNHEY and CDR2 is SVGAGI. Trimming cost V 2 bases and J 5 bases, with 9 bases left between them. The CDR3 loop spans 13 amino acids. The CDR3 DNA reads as TGTGCCAGCAGTTACAGATTTGAGACTGAAGCTTTCTTT. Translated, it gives CASSYRFETEAFF.

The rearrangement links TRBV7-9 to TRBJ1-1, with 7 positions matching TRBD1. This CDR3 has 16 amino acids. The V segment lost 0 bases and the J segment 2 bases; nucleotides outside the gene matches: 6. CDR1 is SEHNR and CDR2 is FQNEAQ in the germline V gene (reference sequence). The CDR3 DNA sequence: TGTGCCAGCAGCTTAGCGGAGGGACAGAAAAACACTGAAGCTTTCTTT. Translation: CASSLAEGQKNTEAFF. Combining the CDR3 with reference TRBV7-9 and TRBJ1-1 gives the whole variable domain DTGVSQNPRHKITKRGQNVTFRCDPISEHNRLYWYRQTLGQGPEFLTYFQNEAQLEKSRLLSDRFSAERPKGSFSTLEIQRTEQGDSAMYLCASSLAEGQKNTEAFFGQGTRLTVV.

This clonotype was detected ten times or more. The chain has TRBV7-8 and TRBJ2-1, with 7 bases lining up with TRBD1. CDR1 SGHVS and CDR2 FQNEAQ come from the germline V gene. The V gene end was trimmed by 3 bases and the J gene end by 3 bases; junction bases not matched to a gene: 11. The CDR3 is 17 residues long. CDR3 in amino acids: CASSLGPQGDVYNEQFF. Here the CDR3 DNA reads TGTGCCAGCAGCTTGGGTCCCCAGGGGGACGTCTACAATGAGCAGTTCTTC.